One sample yielded the 12 T cell receptor beta chains listed below, sequenced in a study of shared clonotypes between healthy human individuals. The repertoire was sequenced with immunoSEQ multiplex PCR; TCRdb's copy has only in-frame clones and lacks some. This table has more than 1,200,000 clones, 97% to 99% appearing once. Sequencing input: naive CD4+ T cells sorted from blood. As for subset: CD45RA+ positively selected. These receptor sequences come from a man between 25 and 39 years old in good health.

Turning to this clone: The sample has other DNA sequences that encode this CDR3 too. The V call is TRBV18, the J call TRBJ2-1; tentatively, D is TRBD2 (5 bases). Trimming pared 3 bases from V and 6 bases from J, leaving 9 bases between. This CDR3 is built from 13 residues. From germline, CDR1 is KGHSH and CDR2 LQKENI. DNA of the CDR3: TGTGCCAGCTCACCGGACTCCAGCAATGAGCAGTTCTTC. Translated: CASSPDSSNEQFF.

The chain joins TRBV2 to TRBJ2-1; 10 bases line up with TRBD2. J lost 6 bases, V lost 2 bases, and 7 bases had no gene match. The V gene's germline CDR1 is SNHLY and CDR2 FYNNEI. The CDR3 contains 16 residues. CDR3 nucleotide sequence: TGTGCCAGCAGTGAATCTCTAGCGGGAGCTATCAATGAGCAGTTCTTC. Protein: CASSESLAGAINEQFF.

This chain connects TRBV11-2 to TRBJ2-7, with 9 bases lining up with TRBD2. CDR1 and CDR2 (germline): SGHAT, FQNNGV. The J segment lost 0 bases and the V segment lost 4 bases, leaving 16 bases of the junction unmatched. The CDR3 consists of 19 residues. CDR3 residues: CASSYSNSGRLVPSYEQYF. CDR3 DNA sequence: TGTGCCAGCAGCTACTCGAATAGCGGGAGACTCGTCCCCTCCTACGAGCAGTACTTC.

This clone was found once. This rearrangement joins TRBV6-6 to TRBJ2-1; D is undetermined. CDR3 length equals 13 residues. V dropped 9 bases and J dropped 8 bases, with 17 bases sitting between them. The germline V gene has CDR1 MNHNY and CDR2 SVGAGI (reference sequence). In DNA form, the CDR3 reads TGTGCCAGTGTCAGCCCACCCGAGCATGAGCAGTTCTTC. This encodes CASVSPPEHEQFF.

The gene calls are TRBV5-1 and TRBJ2-7; 12 nucleotides line up with TRBD2. There are 16 residues in the CDR3. Germline CDR1 SGHRS, CDR2 YFSETQ. Trimming took 4 bases from V and 5 from J; bases not matched to a gene: 10. In DNA, the CDR3 is TGCGCCAGCAGCCCCCGGAGCGCTAGCGGGAGGGACGAGCAGTACTTC. Protein sequence: CASSPRSASGRDEQYF.

V and J are TRBV5-1 and TRBJ2-2, with 8 nucleotides matching TRBD1. Germline values: CDR1 SGHRS, CDR2 YFSETQ. With V trimmed by 5 bases and J by 3 bases, 6 bases remained unmatched. This CDR3 has 15 residues. DNA of the CDR3: TGCGCCAGCAGGTCAGGACAGGGATACACCGGGGAGCTGTTTTTT. Protein sequence: CASRSGQGYTGELFF. Variable domain in full (rest from reference TRBV5-1 and TRBJ2-2): KAGVTQTPRYLIKTRGQQVTLSCSPISGHRSVSWYQQTPGQGLQFLFEYFSETQRNKGNFPGRFSGRQFSNSRSEMNVSTLELGDSALYLCASRSGQGYTGELFFGEGSRLTVL.

The J gene is TRBJ1-2, the V gene TRBV28; D is unresolved. Germline loops: CDR1 MDHEN, CDR2 SYDVKM. The CDR3 contains 11 residues. V lost 4 bases to trimming and J lost 6 bases, with 6 bases between them. CDR3 region: CASSSLNGYTF. The CDR3 region has the DNA TGTGCCAGCAGTTCCCTCAATGGCTACACCTTC.

Note on this clone: At the DNA level, this CDR3 is encoded by other sequences in the same sample as well. J is TRBJ2-5 and V is TRBV4-2; the D gene could be TRBD1 or TRBD2 (5 bases each). The CDR3 consists of 14 residues. From germline, CDR1 is LGHNA and CDR2 YNFKEQ. V was shortened by 3 bases and J by 0 bases, with 8 bases between the two germline ends. The CDR3 region is CASSQGTYQETQYF. The CDR3 DNA sequence: TGTGCCAGCAGCCAGGGGACGTACCAAGAGACCCAGTACTTC.

The J gene is TRBJ2-1, the V gene TRBV19; a weak D match, TRBD2 (5 bases). Trimming took off 1 base at V and 1 base at J, with 14 bases between the two ends. Germline V lookup: CDR1 LNHDA, CDR2 SQIVND (reference sequence). The CDR3 consists of 17 residues. Written as DNA, the CDR3 is TGTGCCAGTAGTATAGGGGGAGCCTCCTTATCCTACAATGAGCAGTTCTTC. Amino acids: CASSIGGASLSYNEQFF.

The rearrangement uses TRBV4-1 and TRBJ2-3; no clear D gene. The CDR3 sequence is 14 residues long. CDR1 is MGHRA and CDR2 is YSYEKL in the germline V gene. Trimming left V 1 base short and J 1 base short, with 6 bases between. In nucleotides, the CDR3 is TGCGCCAGCAGCCAAGTCCTACGCACAGATACGCAGTATTTT. This gives the protein CASSQVLRTDTQYF.

In this sample, this clone turned up once. V and J are TRBV11-3 and TRBJ1-1; D is possibly TRBD1 (6 bases). This CDR3 has 14 residues. Germline V gene lookup returns CDR1 SGHNT and CDR2 YENEEA. V gave up 6 bases and J gave up 6 bases, with 17 bases separating them. The CDR3 loop is CASSREQGAPEAFF. The CDR3 nucleotides read TGTGCCAGCAGTCGTGAACAGGGAGCCCCTGAAGCTTTCTTT.

The CDR3 DNA follows: TGCGCCAGCAGCTTCGATCGGGCGGGGTACAATGAGCAGTTCTTC. Amino acid sequence: CASSFDRAGYNEQFF. The genes are TRBV5-1 and TRBJ2-1; the D gene is possibly TRBD2 (6 bases). The V gene lost 2 bases and the J gene lost 4 bases, with 13 bases spanning the gap. The CDR3 runs 15 residues. Germline lookup yields CDR1 SGHRS and CDR2 YFSETQ.